The 2 T cell receptor beta chains presented below share a single source sample, sequenced in a study of control samples from healthy donors and cancer patients. TCRdb's copy holds only in-frame clones and misses some; the assay was immunoSEQ multiplex PCR. The sample has 150,000 to 190,000 clones, 93% seen once. The sample comprised blood. The receptors originated from a man aged 45 to 65 in good health.

The chain employs TRBV15 and TRBJ1-5; D call uncertain. The CDR3 runs to 12 residues. CDR1 LNHNV and CDR2 YYDKDF come from the germline V gene (reference sequence). Between the trimmed V and J ends, which lost 4 bases and 4 bases, there was a span of 5 bases. The CDR3 coding sequence is TGTGCCACCAGCAACCGGAATCAGCCCCAGCATTTT. Its translation: CATSNRNQPQHF. Full variable domain (missing parts from reference TRBV15 and TRBJ1-5): DAMVIQNPRYQVTQFGKPVTLSCSQTLNHNVMYWYQQKSSQAPKLLFHYYDKDFNNEADTPDNFQSRRPNTSFCFLDIRSPGLGDTAMYLCATSNRNQPQHFGDGTRLSIL.

The chain combines TRBV9 with TRBJ2-6; D is ambiguous. Germline V gene data show CDR1 as SGDLS and CDR2 as YYNGEE. The V gene lost 1 base and the J gene lost 1 base, with 6 bases spanning the gap. This CDR3 region has 15 residues. The CDR3 reads CASSVNPSGANVLTF. The CDR3 DNA sequence: TGTGCCAGCAGCGTAAATCCGTCTGGGGCCAACGTCCTGACTTTC.